The rows below give T cell receptor beta chains drawn from one sample of a study of identifying expanded T cells in peripheral blood. The table came from immunoSEQ multiplex PCR; TCRdb's copy has only in-frame clones and leaves some out. The data show some 100,000 clones, with approximately 88% seen just once and about 17% held by the top ten. Material: blood. These TCRs come from a person aged 18 to 75 in good health. CDR3s include the opening cysteine and the closing phenylalanine or tryptophan. Each record gives: J gene, V gene, CDR3 protein.

>TRBJ1-2|TRBV11-2
CASSFDRTGSGYTF
>TRBJ1-6|TRBV5-8
CASSPEAGWGHSPLHF
>TRBJ1-1|TRBV4-3
CASSRSSHGWNTEAFF
>TRBJ2-3|TRBV18
CASSPMTEKDTQYF
>TRBJ1-5|TRBV27
CASRGEGTQPQHF
>TRBJ2-7|TRBV4-1
CASSQDQRGGSYEQYF
>TRBJ2-5|TRBV28
CASSLSITRKETQYF
>TRBJ2-3|TRBV7-2
CASSWGAGGTDTQYF
>TRBJ1-5|TRBV10-3
CAISESGNGPLPSNQPQHF
>TRBJ2-2|TRBV6-4
CASSDTDRGPGTGELFF